The 27 T cell receptor beta chains below all came from one sample that was sequenced in a study of naive and memory T cell subsets. An equimolar mix of two oligonucleotides served as the beta constant-region primer for TRBC1 and TRBC2. One entry per CDR3 protein results from TCRdb running MiXCR on the UMI-ligation and nested PCR reads. The table includes about 85,000 distinct CDR3 sequences, around 13% detected once. Sequencing used central memory CD4+ T cells from blood. Source of these receptors: a human donor in good health.

The gene calls are TRBV28 and TRBJ2-1; D perhaps matches TRBD1 (5 bases). This CDR3 is built from 17 residues. CDR1 is MDHEN and CDR2 is SYDVKM in the germline V gene. V was clipped by 11 bases and J by 1 base, with 24 bases between them. This CDR3 is CAAKDSNKLSSYNEQFF. CDR3 sequence (DNA): TGTGCCGCAAAAGACAGCAACAAGCTTTCATCCTACAATGAGCAGTTCTTC.

The count of this clonotype is one. The chain is built from TRBV3-1 and TRBJ1-5, with D unclear. Trimming left V 2 bases short and J 5 bases short, with 7 bases between. This CDR3 region has 13 residues. From germline, CDR1 is LGHDT and CDR2 YNNKEL (reference sequence). The CDR3 loop is CASSQYGDQPQHF. Here the CDR3 DNA reads TGTGCCAGCAGCCAATACGGAGATCAGCCCCAGCATTTT. The full variable domain, completed using reference TRBV3-1 and TRBJ1-5, is DTAVSQTPKYLVTQMGNDKSIKCEQNLGHDTMYWYKQDSKKFLKIMFSYNNKELIINETVPNRFSPKSPDKAHLNLHINSLELGDSAVYFCASSQYGDQPQHFGDGTRLSIL.

J is TRBJ2-3 and V is TRBV7-2; 10 bases align to TRBD1. CDR1 and CDR2 (germline): SGHTA, FQGNSA. V dropped 5 bases and J dropped 3; count of bases not matched to a gene: 11. The CDR3 is 17 residues long. CDR3 sequence: CASSQTPPGQGTDTQYF. CDR3 nucleotides: TGTGCCAGCAGCCAGACACCCCCGGGACAGGGGACAGATACGCAGTATTTT.

This clonotype was seen a few times. The V gene is TRBV10-3, the J gene TRBJ2-1; 9 bases fit TRBD2. The CDR3 has 15 residues. The trim removed 4 bases at V and 3 bases at J, leaving 4 bases unmatched. Germline CDR1 reads ENHRY; CDR2 reads SYGVKD. In DNA form, the CDR3 reads TGTGCCATCAGTGGTGCACTAGCGGGCTACAATGAGCAGTTCTTC. It codes for CAISGALAGYNEQFF.

This clonotype occurred many times. V gene TRBV7-2 combines with J gene TRBJ2-3; no definite D call. Germline CDR1 and CDR2: SGHTA and FQGNSA. Trimming shortened V by 0 bases and J by 0 bases, and 13 bases separated the two germline ends. The CDR3 runs 17 residues. This CDR3 is CASSLATAPMSTDTQYF. The CDR3, as DNA: TGTGCCAGCAGCTTAGCCACAGCACCCATGAGCACAGATACGCAGTATTTT.

The chain carries TRBV5-4 and TRBJ1-2, with TRBD1 matching over 9 bases. CDR1 and CDR2 (germline): SGHNT, YYREEE (reference sequence). The CDR3 is made up of 14 amino acids. Trimming took 5 bases from V and 8 from J; bases not matched to a gene: 10. The chain's CDR3 is CASRRWGQGGGYTF. As DNA, the CDR3 is TGTGCCAGCAGACGGTGGGGACAGGGTGGAGGCTACACCTTC.

This clonotype came up a few times. The chain employs TRBV10-2 and TRBJ2-5; 15 bases are a match to TRBD2. The V gene end was trimmed by 6 bases and the J gene end by 5 bases; junction bases not matched to a gene: 1. This CDR3 contains 14 residues. Per the germline V gene, CDR1 is WSHSY and CDR2 is SAAADI. CDR3 sequence: CASSGLAGGETQYF. In DNA, the CDR3 is TGCGCCAGCAGCGGACTAGCGGGAGGGGAGACCCAGTACTTC.

This clonotype was seen at least ten times. The chain employs TRBV6-2 or TRBV6-3 and TRBJ2-2; 8 bases line up with TRBD1. V lost 5 bases, J lost 7 bases, and 9 bases stayed unmatched. The CDR3 consists of 15 residues. Germline V gene sequence: CDR1 MNHEY, CDR2 SVGEGT. CDR3 protein: CASSLPTGAVGELFF. The CDR3 DNA reads TGTGCCAGCAGTCTCCCGACAGGGGCGGTCGGGGAGCTGTTTTTT.

This clonotype has at least ten counts. J is TRBJ2-4 and V is TRBV6-5, with D uncertain. V shed 2 bases and J shed 2 bases, with 13 bases lying between them. This CDR3 is built from 16 residues. CDR1 MNHEY and CDR2 SVGAGI come from the germline V gene. The CDR3 DNA reads TGTGCCAGCAGTTACAAAGGTTACGAAACCAAAAACATTCAGTACTTC. Translating it yields CASSYKGYETKNIQYF.

The chain is built from TRBV12-3 or TRBV12-4 and TRBJ2-2; 11 positions match TRBD2. The CDR3 contains 15 residues. With 5 bases clipped from V and 2 bases from J, the junction kept 1 base outside the gene matches. The CDR3 nucleotides read TGTGCCAGCAGTAGACTAGCGGGAAACACCGGGGAGCTGTTTTTT. It encodes CASSRLAGNTGELFF.

The chain recombines TRBV6-5 with TRBJ2-1, with D possibly being TRBD1 (6 bases). The CDR3 extends over 17 amino acids. Germline V lookup: CDR1 MNHEY, CDR2 SVGAGI. Between the trimmed V and J ends, which lost 0 bases and 0 bases, there was a span of 12 bases. Here the CDR3 reads CASSYSFSGHSYNEQFF. CDR3 coding DNA: TGTGCCAGCAGTTACTCATTCTCGGGACACTCCTACAATGAGCAGTTCTTC.

This chain links TRBV7-8 with TRBJ2-7, with TRBD2 matching 14 bases. Trimming at V came to 5 bases and at J to 0 bases, leaving 9 bases not matched to a gene. Germline CDR1 SGHVS, CDR2 FQNEAQ. The CDR3 covers 18 residues. The CDR3 DNA reads as TGTGCCAGCAGCCCGACTAGCGGGAGGGGATGGGGCTCCTACGAGCAGTACTTC. It is translated as CASSPTSGRGWGSYEQYF. The full variable domain, in which reference TRBV7-8 and TRBJ2-7 provide the parts outside the CDR3, is GAGVSQSPRYKVAKRGQDVALRCDPISGHVSLFWYQQALGQGPEFLTYFQNEAQLDKSGLPSDRFFAERPEGSVSTLKIQRTQQEDSAVYLCASSPTSGRGWGSYEQYFGPGTRLTVT.

In its sample, this clonotype was seen a few times. This chain joins TRBV11-3 and TRBJ2-2; 7 bases line up with TRBD1. In germline, CDR1 is SGHNT, CDR2 YENEEA. Trimming at V came to 4 bases and at J to 5 bases, leaving 10 bases not matched to a gene. This CDR3 has 16 residues. Here the CDR3 reads CASSSRQGLWTGELFF. The DNA of the CDR3 is TGTGCCAGCAGCTCCCGACAGGGTCTGTGGACCGGGGAGCTGTTTTTT.

This clonotype showed up many times. The CDR3 DNA reads as TGTGCCAGCAGTTTTGCGGGAGGATCGGGGGAGCAGTACTTC. The encoded protein is CASSFAGGSGEQYF. This chain uses TRBV6-2 or TRBV6-3 with TRBJ2-7; 8 nucleotides line up with TRBD2. CDR3 length: 14 amino acids. Germline trimming cut 4 bases from V and 7 bases from J; bases unmatched to any gene: 9. Germline CDR1 reads MNHEY; CDR2 reads SVGEGT.

In its sample, this clonotype ranks as medium-sized (0.01 to 0.1%). The rearrangement links TRBV20-1 to TRBJ2-3, with 13 bases matching TRBD2. CDR3 length equals 18 residues. CDR1 and CDR2 (germline): DFQATT, SNEGSKA (reference sequence). Trimming at V came to 3 bases and at J to 2 bases, leaving 11 bases not matched to a gene. CDR3 nucleotides: TGCAGTGCTAGTTCGGGACTAGCGGGACTGTACATCACAGATACGCAGTATTTT. Amino acid sequence: CSASSGLAGLYITDTQYF.

The sample holds a few counts of this clonotype. The rearrangement joins TRBV2 to TRBJ1-2; weak D call: TRBD1 (6 bases). Germline CDR1 is SNHLY and CDR2 is FYNNEI. This CDR3 contains 15 residues. The V end lost 6 bases, the J end lost 4 bases, and 18 bases lay between the germline ends. The CDR3 nucleotides read TGTGCCAGCAGACTCGGTGGACAGTCTTTCTATGGCTACACCTTC. Translation gives CASRLGGQSFYGYTF.

The rearrangement uses TRBV12-3 or TRBV12-4 and TRBJ1-1, with unresolved D. The CDR3 loop spans 16 amino acids. Trimming cost V 3 bases and J 1 base, with 15 bases left between them. The CDR3 DNA follows: TGTGCCAGCAGTTTCTCGCGTATCGGAAAGAACACTGAAGCTTTCTTT. Translation gives CASSFSRIGKNTEAFF.

The rearrangement links TRBV19 to TRBJ1-5; a weak D match, TRBD1 (5 bases). CDR1 LNHDA and CDR2 SQIVND come from the germline V gene (reference sequence). The germline V and J ends were trimmed by 7 bases and 7 bases, with 17 bases remaining between them. The CDR3 is 14 amino acids. The CDR3 bases are TGTGCCAGTACCGCCACAGGACCCGGGCAGCCCCAGCATTTT. Residues: CASTATGPGQPQHF.

The sample holds a few counts of this clonotype. V gene TRBV30 combines with J gene TRBJ2-1; 11 bases map to TRBD2. The germline gives CDR1 GTSNPN, CDR2 SVGIG (reference sequence). The CDR3 length is 15 residues. Trimming took 2 bases from V and 5 from J; bases not matched to a gene: 5. The CDR3 loop reads CAWSKKGLADNEQFF. CDR3 DNA: TGTGCCTGGAGTAAGAAGGGACTAGCGGACAATGAGCAGTTCTTC.

This chain's CDR3 is CASSFTGRYQETQYF. As DNA, the CDR3 is TGTGCCAGCAGCTTCACAGGACGGTACCAAGAGACCCAGTACTTC. V gene TRBV7-6 combines with J gene TRBJ2-5, with D possibly matching TRBD1 (5 bases). From germline, CDR1 is SGHVS and CDR2 FNYEAQ. CDR3 size: 15 residues. V lost 3 bases and J 0 bases, leaving 11 bases between the germline ends.

This clonotype was seen a few times. The V call is TRBV12-3 or TRBV12-4, the J call TRBJ2-5, with no clear D. The CDR3 consists of 11 residues. V lost 6 bases to trimming and J lost 3 bases, with 5 bases between them. The CDR3 DNA sequence: TGTGCCAGCAGCTACAAAGAGACCCAGTACTTC. Protein: CASSYKETQYF.

This clonotype showed up just a few times. This chain connects TRBV15 to TRBJ2-5; D not resolved. The CDR3 spans 13 residues. Germline V CDR1 and CDR2: LNHNV, YYDKDF (reference sequence). V dropped 1 base and J dropped 4 bases, with 7 bases sitting between them. CDR3: CATSRAVLETQYF. CDR3 DNA: TGTGCCACCAGCAGAGCCGTGTTAGAGACCCAGTACTTC.

The rearrangement links TRBV5-6 to TRBJ2-1, with 9 nucleotides matching TRBD2. The germline gives CDR1 SGHDT, CDR2 YYEEEE. The V gene end was trimmed by 2 bases and the J gene end by 4 bases; junction bases not matched to a gene: 4. The CDR3 spans 15 residues. The CDR3 sequence is CASSFSGSWYNEQFF. As DNA, the CDR3 is TGTGCCAGCAGCTTTAGCGGGAGCTGGTACAATGAGCAGTTCTTC.

This clonotype has more than one count but fewer than ten. The chain is built from TRBV18 and TRBJ2-7, with 7 bases fitting TRBD1. The CDR3 runs 14 residues. Germline V gene sequence: CDR1 KGHSH, CDR2 LQKENI. J gave up 4 bases and V 3 bases, and 6 bases lay outside the gene matches. The CDR3 DNA reads TGTGCCAGCTCACCTGGGACAGTACGTTACGAGCAGTACTTC. Translating it yields CASSPGTVRYEQYF.

CDR3 nucleotides: TGCAGCGCCGTGGGGTGGCAGGGAATCACTGAAGCTTTCTTT. It specifies CSAVGWQGITEAFF. V usage is TRBV29-1 and J usage is TRBJ1-1, with D tentatively TRBD1 (5 bases). Germline CDR1 is SQVTM and CDR2 is ANQGSEA. With 7 bases removed from V and 4 bases from J, the gap between germline ends came to 19 bases. The CDR3 loop spans 14 amino acids.

This clonotype has more than one count but fewer than ten. The chain employs TRBV7-9 and TRBJ2-7, with a weak D call TRBD2 (6 bases). Germline V gene data show CDR1 as SEHNR and CDR2 as FQNEAQ (reference sequence). V was clipped by 3 bases and J by 5 bases, with 11 bases between them. The CDR3 totals 13 residues. CDR3 DNA: TGTGCCAGCAGCTTGGACGGCGGGGACGAGCAGTACTTC. Encoded protein: CASSLDGGDEQYF.

This clonotype has just a few counts. The chain is built from TRBV25-1 and TRBJ2-3; D unresolved. The CDR3 has 12 residues. Per germline, CDR1 MGHDK and CDR2 SYGVNS. The V end was cut by 5 bases, the J end by 2 bases, with 5 bases between. The CDR3: CASSRLTDTQYF. Here the CDR3 DNA reads TGTGCCAGCAGTCGCCTCACAGATACGCAGTATTTT. The full variable domain, in which reference TRBV25-1 and TRBJ2-3 provide the parts outside the CDR3, is EADIYQTPRYLVIGTGKKITLECSQTMGHDKMYWYQQDPGMELHLIHYSYGVNSTEKGDLSSESTVSRIRTEHFPLTLESARPSHTSQYLCASSRLTDTQYFGPGTRLTVL.